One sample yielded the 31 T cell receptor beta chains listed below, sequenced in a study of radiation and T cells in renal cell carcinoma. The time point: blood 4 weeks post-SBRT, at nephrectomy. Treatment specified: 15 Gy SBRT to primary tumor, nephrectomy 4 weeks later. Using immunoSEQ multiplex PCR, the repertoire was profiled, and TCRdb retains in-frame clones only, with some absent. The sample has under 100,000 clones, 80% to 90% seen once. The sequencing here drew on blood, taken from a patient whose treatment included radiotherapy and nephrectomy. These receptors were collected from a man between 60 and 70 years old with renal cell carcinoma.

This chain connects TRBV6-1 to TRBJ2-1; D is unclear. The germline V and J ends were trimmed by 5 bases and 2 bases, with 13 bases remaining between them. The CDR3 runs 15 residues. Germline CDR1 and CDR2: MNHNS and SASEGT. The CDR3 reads CASSPTHSTYNEQFF. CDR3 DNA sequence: TGTGCCAGCAGTCCCACCCACAGCACCTACAATGAGCAGTTCTTC.

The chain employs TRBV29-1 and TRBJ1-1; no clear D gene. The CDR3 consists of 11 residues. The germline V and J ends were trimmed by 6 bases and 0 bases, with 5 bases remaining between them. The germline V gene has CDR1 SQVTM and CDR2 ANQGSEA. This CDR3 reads CSVRMNTEAFF. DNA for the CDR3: TGCAGCGTCCGGATGAACACTGAAGCTTTCTTT.

CDR3: CASSLNGVSNQPQHF. Written as DNA, the CDR3 is TGTGCCAGTAGTCTAAACGGGGTTAGCAATCAGCCCCAGCATTTT. J is TRBJ1-5 and V is TRBV19; D not resolved. Germline assignment: CDR1 LNHDA and CDR2 SQIVND (reference sequence). Trimming cost V 5 bases and J 0 bases, with 11 bases left between them. The CDR3 has 15 amino acids. The full variable domain, rest sourced from reference TRBV19 and TRBJ1-5, is DGGITQSPKYLFRKEGQNVTLSCEQNLNHDAMYWYRQDPGQGLRLIYYSQIVNDFQKGDIAEGYSVSREKKESFPLTVTSAQKNPTAFYLCASSLNGVSNQPQHFGDGTRLSIL.

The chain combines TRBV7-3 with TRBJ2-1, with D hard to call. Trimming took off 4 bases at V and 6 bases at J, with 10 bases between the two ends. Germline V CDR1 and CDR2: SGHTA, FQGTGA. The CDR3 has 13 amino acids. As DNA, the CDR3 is TGTGCCAGCAGCTCCCCGGGCTCCAATGAGCAGTTCTTC. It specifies CASSSPGSNEQFF.

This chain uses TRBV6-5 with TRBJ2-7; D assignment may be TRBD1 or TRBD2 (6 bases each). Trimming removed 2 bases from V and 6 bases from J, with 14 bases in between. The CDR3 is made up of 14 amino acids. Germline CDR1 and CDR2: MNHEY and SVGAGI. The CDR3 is CASSYGGTFSEQYF. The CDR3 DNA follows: TGTGCCAGCAGTTACGGCGGGACATTCAGCGAGCAGTACTTC.

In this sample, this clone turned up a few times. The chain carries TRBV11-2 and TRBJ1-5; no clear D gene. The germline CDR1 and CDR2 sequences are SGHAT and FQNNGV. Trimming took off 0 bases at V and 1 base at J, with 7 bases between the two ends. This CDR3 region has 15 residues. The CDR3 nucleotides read TGTGCCAGCAGCTTAGATCTCCGGAGCAATCAGCCCCAGCATTTT. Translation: CASSLDLRSNQPQHF.

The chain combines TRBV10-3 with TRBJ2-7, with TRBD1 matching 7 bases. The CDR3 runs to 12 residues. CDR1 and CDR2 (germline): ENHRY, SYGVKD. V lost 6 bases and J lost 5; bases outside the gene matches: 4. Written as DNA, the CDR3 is TGTGCCATCAGCCAGGGGGTTAACGAGCAGTACTTC. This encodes CAISQGVNEQYF.

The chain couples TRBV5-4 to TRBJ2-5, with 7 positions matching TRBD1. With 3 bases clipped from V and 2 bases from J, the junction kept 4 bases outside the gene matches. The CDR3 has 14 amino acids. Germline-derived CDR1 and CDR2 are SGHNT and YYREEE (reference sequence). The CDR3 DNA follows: TGTGCCAGCAGCTATGGACAGGCACAAGAGACCCAGTACTTC. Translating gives CASSYGQAQETQYF. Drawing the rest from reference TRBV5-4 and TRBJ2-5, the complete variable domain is ETGVTQSPTHLIKTRGQQVTLRCSSQSGHNTVSWYQQALGQGPQFIFQYYREEENGRGNFPPRFSGLQFPNYSSELNVNALELDDSALYLCASSYGQAQETQYFGPGTRLLVL.

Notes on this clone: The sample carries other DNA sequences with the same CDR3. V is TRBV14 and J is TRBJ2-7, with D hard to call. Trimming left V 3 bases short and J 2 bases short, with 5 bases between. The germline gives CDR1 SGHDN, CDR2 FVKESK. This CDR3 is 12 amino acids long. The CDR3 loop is CASSQGAYEQYF. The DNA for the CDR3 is TGTGCCAGCAGCCAGGGCGCCTACGAGCAGTACTTC.

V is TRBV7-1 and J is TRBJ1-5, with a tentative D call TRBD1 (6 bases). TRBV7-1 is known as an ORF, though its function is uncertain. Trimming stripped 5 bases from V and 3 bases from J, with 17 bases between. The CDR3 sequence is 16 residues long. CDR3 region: CASSATGSRNNQPQHF. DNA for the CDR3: TGTGCCAGCAGCGCGACAGGCTCTCGGAACAATCAGCCCCAGCATTTT.

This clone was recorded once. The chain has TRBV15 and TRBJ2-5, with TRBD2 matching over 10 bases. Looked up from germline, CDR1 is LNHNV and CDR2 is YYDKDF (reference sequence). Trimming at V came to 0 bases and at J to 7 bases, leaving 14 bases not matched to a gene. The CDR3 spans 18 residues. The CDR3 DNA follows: TGTGCCACCAGCAGAGATTCTCTCCGACTAGCGGGTTTGGGGACCCAGTACTTC. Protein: CATSRDSLRLAGLGTQYF.

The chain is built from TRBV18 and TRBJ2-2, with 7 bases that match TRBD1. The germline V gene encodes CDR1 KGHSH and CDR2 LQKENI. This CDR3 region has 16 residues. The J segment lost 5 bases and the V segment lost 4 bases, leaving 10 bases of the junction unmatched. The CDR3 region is CASSLTGVRPTGELFF. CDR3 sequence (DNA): TGTGCCAGCTCACTTACAGGGGTCCGCCCAACCGGGGAGCTGTTTTTT.

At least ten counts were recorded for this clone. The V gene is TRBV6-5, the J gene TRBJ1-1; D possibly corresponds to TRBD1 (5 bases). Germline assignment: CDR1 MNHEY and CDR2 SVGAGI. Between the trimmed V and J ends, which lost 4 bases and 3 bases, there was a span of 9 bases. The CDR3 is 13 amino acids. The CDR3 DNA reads TGTGCCAGCAGTTGGGGGGAGGACACTGAAGCTTTCTTT. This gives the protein CASSWGEDTEAFF.

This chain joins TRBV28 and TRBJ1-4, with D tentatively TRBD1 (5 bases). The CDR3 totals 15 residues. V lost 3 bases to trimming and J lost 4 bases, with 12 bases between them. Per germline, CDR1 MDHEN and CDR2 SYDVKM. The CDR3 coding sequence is TGTGCCAGCAGTTTCGGAGGGGCTCGTAATGAAAAACTGTTTTTT. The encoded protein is CASSFGGARNEKLFF.

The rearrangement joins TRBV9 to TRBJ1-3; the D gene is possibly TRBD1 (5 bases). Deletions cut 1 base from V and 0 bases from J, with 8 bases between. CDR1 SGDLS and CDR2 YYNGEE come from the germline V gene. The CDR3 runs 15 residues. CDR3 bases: TGTGCCAGCAGCGTATCAGGGAGCTCTGGAAACACCATATATTTT. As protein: CASSVSGSSGNTIYF.

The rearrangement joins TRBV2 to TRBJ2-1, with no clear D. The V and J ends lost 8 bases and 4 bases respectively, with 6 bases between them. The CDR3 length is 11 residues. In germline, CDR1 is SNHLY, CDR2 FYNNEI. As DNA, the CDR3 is TGTGCCAGCTCCAGATACAATGAGCAGTTCTTC. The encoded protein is CASSRYNEQFF.

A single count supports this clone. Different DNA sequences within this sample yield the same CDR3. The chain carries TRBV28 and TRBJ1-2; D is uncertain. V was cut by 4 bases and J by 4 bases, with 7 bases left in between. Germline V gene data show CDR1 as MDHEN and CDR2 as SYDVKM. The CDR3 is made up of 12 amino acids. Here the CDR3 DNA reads TGTGCCAGCAGTTCCTCACTCTATGGCTACACCTTC. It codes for CASSSSLYGYTF.

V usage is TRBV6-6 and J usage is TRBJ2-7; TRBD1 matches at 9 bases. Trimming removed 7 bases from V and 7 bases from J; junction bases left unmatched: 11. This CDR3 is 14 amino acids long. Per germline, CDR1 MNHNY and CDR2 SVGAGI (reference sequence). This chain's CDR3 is CASKLRDRVGEQYF. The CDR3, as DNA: TGTGCCAGCAAGCTACGGGACAGGGTAGGGGAGCAGTACTTC.

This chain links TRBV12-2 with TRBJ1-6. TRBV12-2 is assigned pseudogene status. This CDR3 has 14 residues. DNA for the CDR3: TGTGCAAGTCGCCTCGGGGTTTCGAATTCACCCCTCCACTTT. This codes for CASRLGVSNSPLHF.

CDR3 residues: CASSLLTSVNEQFF. CDR3 nucleotides: TGTGCCAGCAGCTTACTGACTAGTGTCAATGAGCAGTTCTTC. V and J are TRBV7-2 and TRBJ2-1; TRBD2 is a possible D gene (6 bases). The germline gives CDR1 SGHTA, CDR2 FQGNSA. There are 14 residues in the CDR3. Trimming left V 2 bases short and J 6 bases short, with 11 bases between. The complete variable domain, with remaining parts taken from reference TRBV7-2 and TRBJ2-1, reads GAGVSQSPSNKVTEKGKDVELRCDPISGHTALYWYRQSLGQGLEFLIYFQGNSAPDKSGLPSDRFSAERTGGSVSTLTIQRTQQEDSAVYLCASSLLTSVNEQFFGPGTRLTVL.

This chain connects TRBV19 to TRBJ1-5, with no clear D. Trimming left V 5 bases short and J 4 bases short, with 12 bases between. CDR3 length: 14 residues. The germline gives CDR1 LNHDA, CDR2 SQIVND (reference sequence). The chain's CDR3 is CASSARTGNQPQHF. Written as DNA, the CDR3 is TGTGCCAGTAGTGCCCGGACGGGGAATCAGCCCCAGCATTTT.

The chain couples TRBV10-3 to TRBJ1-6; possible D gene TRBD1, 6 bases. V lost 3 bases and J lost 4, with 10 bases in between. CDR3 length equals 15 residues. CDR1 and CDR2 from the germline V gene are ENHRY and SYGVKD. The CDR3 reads CAISEGTMYNSPLHF. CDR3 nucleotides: TGTGCCATCAGTGAAGGGACAATGTATAATTCACCCCTCCACTTT.

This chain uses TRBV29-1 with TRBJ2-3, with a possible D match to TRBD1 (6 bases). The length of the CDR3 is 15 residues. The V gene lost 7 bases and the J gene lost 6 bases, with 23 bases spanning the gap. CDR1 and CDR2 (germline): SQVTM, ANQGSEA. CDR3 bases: TGCAGCGGGGCCTTTGGGACACCCTCCATGGATACGCAGTATTTT. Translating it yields CSGAFGTPSMDTQYF.

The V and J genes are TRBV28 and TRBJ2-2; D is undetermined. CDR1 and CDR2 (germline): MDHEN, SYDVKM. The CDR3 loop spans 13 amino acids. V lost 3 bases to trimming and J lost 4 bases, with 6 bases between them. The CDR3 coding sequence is TGTGCCAGCAGTTTCCGGTCCACCGGGGAGCTGTTTTTT. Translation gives CASSFRSTGELFF.

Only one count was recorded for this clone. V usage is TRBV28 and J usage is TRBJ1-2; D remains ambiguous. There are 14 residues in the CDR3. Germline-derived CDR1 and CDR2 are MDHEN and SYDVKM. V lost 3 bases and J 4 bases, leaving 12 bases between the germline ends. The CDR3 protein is CASSFGARSYGYTF. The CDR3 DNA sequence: TGTGCCAGCAGTTTCGGAGCCAGGTCCTATGGCTACACCTTC.

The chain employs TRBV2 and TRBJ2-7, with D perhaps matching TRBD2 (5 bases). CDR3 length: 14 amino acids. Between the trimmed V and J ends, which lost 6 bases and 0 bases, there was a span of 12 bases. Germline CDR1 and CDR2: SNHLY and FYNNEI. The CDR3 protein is CASSGEHASYEQYF. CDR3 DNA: TGTGCCAGCAGCGGGGAGCATGCCTCCTACGAGCAGTACTTC.

For the CDR3, the DNA is TGTGCCAGCAGTTACCGGGATGTAAGATACGAGCAGTACTTC. Protein product: CASSYRDVRYEQYF. This chain uses TRBV6-5 with TRBJ2-7; tentative D call: TRBD2 (5 bases). The CDR3 covers 14 residues. V lost 2 bases, J lost 4 bases, and 12 bases lay in between. Germline V gene lookup returns CDR1 MNHEY and CDR2 SVGAGI.

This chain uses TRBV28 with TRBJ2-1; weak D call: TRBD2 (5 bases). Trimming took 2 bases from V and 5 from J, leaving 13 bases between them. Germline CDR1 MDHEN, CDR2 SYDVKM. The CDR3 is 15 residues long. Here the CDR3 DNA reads TGTGCCAGCAGTTTAGCTAGCAGGAGGAACAATGAGCAGTTCTTC. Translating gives CASSLASRRNNEQFF.

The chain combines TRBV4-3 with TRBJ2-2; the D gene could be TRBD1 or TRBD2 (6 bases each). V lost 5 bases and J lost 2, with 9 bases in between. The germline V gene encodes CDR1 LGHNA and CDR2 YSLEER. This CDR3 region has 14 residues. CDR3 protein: CASSMGGNTGELFF. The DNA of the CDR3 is TGCGCCAGCAGCATGGGGGGCAACACCGGGGAGCTGTTTTTT.

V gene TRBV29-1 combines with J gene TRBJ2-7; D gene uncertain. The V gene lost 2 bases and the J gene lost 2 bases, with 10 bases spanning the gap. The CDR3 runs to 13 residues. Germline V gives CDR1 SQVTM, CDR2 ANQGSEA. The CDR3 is CSVERWNPYEQYF. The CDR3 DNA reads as TGCAGCGTTGAAAGATGGAACCCCTACGAGCAGTACTTC.

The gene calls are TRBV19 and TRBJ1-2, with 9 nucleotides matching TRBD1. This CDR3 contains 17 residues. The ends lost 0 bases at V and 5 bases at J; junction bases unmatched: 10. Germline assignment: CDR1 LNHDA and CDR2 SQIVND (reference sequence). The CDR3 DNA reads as TGTGCCAGTAGTATAGATCGGCCCTCAGGGACAGGGTATGGCTACACCTTC. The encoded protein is CASSIDRPSGTGYGYTF.